This T cell receptor (beta chain) was identified in a study of CD8+ T cells in alopecia areata. The CDR3 has 14 amino acids. Trimming left V 5 bases short and J 0 bases short, with 11 bases between. CDR1 and CDR2 (germline): MNHEY, SVGAGI. The treatment here: oral pan-JAK inhibitor, 5-10 mg twice daily. Once RNA had been extracted, it was reverse transcribed into cDNA to act as the sequencing template. The repertoire was sequenced with immunoSEQ multiplex PCR; TCRdb's copy has only in-frame clones and lacks some. The sample carries around 200,000 clones, 60% to 70% recorded once. This clone has just one count.

The clonotype comes from a human donor with alopecia areata. Material: CD4+ T cells sorted from blood, obtained at week 4, from a patient treated with tofacitinib. This chain uses TRBV6-5 with TRBJ2-7; D might be TRBD2 (6 bases). CDR3: CASSPRRDSYEQYF. The CDR3 nucleotides are TGTGCCAGCAGTCCCCGGCGGGACTCCTACGAGCAGTACTTC.